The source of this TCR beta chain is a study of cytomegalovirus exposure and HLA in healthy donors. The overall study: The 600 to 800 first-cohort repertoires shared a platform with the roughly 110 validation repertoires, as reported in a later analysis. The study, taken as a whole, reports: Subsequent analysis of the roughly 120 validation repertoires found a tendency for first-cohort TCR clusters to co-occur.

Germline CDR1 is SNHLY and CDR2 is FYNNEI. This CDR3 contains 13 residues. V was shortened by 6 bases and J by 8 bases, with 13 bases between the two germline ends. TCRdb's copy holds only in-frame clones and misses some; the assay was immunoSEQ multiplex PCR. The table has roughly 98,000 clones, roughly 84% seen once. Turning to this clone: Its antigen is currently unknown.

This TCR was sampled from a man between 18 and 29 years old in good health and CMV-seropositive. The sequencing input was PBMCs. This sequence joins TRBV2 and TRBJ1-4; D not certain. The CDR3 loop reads CASSLSTVEKLFF. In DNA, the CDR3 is TGTGCCAGCAGCTTGTCAACTGTAGAAAAACTGTTTTTT.